This T cell receptor beta chain was obtained from a study of T-cell reconstitution after alpha-beta-depleted transplantation in children. This clonotype turned up a few times. Library preparation (for TCRbeta) was performed with unique molecular identifiers. TCRdb itself ran the PCR reads through MiXCR, one entry per CDR3 protein. This table has over 550,000 distinct CDR3 sequences, over 9.5% appearing once. The CDR3 consists of 12 residues. Germline lookup yields CDR1 DFQATT and CDR2 SNEGSKA (reference sequence). The germline V and J ends were trimmed by 5 bases and 11 bases, with 16 bases remaining between them.

Specimen: PBMCs from the stem cell graft donor, collected from the stem cell graft. This chain uses TRBV20-1 with TRBJ1-5; TRBD1 might be the D (5 bases). This clonotype was sampled from a human donor who donated a stem cell graft to a child with acute myeloid leukemia. CDR3 region: CSADTRKGAQHF. CDR3 coding DNA: TGCAGTGCTGACACCAGAAAAGGGGCCCAGCATTTT.